This T cell receptor (beta chain) was obtained from a study of beta chain features in type 1 diabetes. There are a few counts of this clone. The target antigen is unknown. The germline gives CDR1 MGHRA, CDR2 YSYEKL. This CDR3 region has 15 residues. After removal of 4 bases from V and 5 bases from J, the junction contained 8 bases not matched to a gene. Study findings and constraints: Among type 1 diabetes patients, VDJ junctions had fewer insertions and more deletions. Patients' naive, central memory and regulatory TCRB repertoires appeared more alike than those of healthy donors. When Type 1 diabetes patients were examined, their TCRB CDR3s proved moderately but significantly shorter in all four CD4+ subsets.

Every isolated RNA sample was fully reverse transcribed, so sequencing captured expressed TCRB transcripts. The method was immunoSEQ multiplex PCR; TCRdb's version includes in-frame clones alone and lacks a portion of them. The sample records 390,000 or so clones, 14% being singletons. This receptor was identified in a man aged 25-45 years in good health. This sequence joins TRBV4-1 and TRBJ2-7; 10 bases fit TRBD2. The sequenced material came from naive CD4+ T cells from blood. The CDR3 loop is CASSPGLAGANEQYV. CDR3 nucleotide sequence: TGCGCCAGCAGCCCCGGGCTAGCGGGAGCCAACGAGCAGTACGTC.